A selection of T cell receptor beta chains follows, all from one sample in a study of radiotherapy plus CTLA-4 blockade in lung cancer. Profiled with immunoSEQ multiplex PCR; TCRdb holds only in-frame clones, not every one. The data show 100,000 to 150,000 clones, with 78% seen just once and around 4.8% held by the top ten. The sample was peripheral blood, taken from a patient treated with radiotherapy plus ipilimumab. The receptors here all came from a human donor with non-small cell lung cancer who had a partial response to radiotherapy plus ipilimumab. Each CDR3 is given with its conserved first and last residue. D genes are given only for firm matches. Clone size appears in some rows only: once, few, many, or a class for an expanded clone.

V gene	J gene	clone size	D gene	CDR3 DNA	CDR3 protein
TRBV2	TRBJ2-5	-	TRBD1	TGTGCCAGCAGTGAAGGACAGGGGCTCGGAATTGAGACCCAGTACTTC	CASSEGQGLGIETQYF
TRBV5-1	TRBJ2-1	-	-	TGCGCCAGCAGCTTACCAGGCGCGATTAATGAGCAGTTCTTC	CASSLPGAINEQFF
TRBV7-9	TRBJ2-7	-	-	TGTGCCAGCACAGACAGCCACGAGCAGTACTTC	CASTDSHEQYF
TRBV5-1	TRBJ2-6	-	-	TGCGCCAGCAGCTTGGGACAGCCGACCTCTGGGGCCAACGTCCTGACTTTC	CASSLGQPTSGANVLTF
TRBV25-1	TRBJ2-3	-	-	TGTGCCAGCAGTCCACGACTATTAACAGATACGCAGTATTTT	CASSPRLLTDTQYF
TRBV30	TRBJ2-2	-	-	TGTGCCTGGAGTGTAAGGGGGGGCGGGGAGCTGTTTTTT	CAWSVRGGGELFF
TRBV6-5	TRBJ1-1	-	-	TGTGCCAGCAGTTCTGACATGAACACTGAAGCTTTCTTT	CASSSDMNTEAFF
TRBV6-1	TRBJ1-2	-	-	TGTGCCAGCAGTGAAGCTGAGTATGGCTACACCTTC	CASSEAEYGYTF
TRBV19	TRBJ2-7	few	TRBD1	TGTGCCAGTAGTATCGGGACAGGACCGTACGAGCAGTACTTC	CASSIGTGPYEQYF
TRBV7-9	TRBJ2-3	-	-	TGTGCCAGCAGCTTAGGGCAGGCAGATACGCAGTATTTT	CASSLGQADTQYF
TRBV5-1	TRBJ2-5	-	-	TGCGCCAGCAGCTCAGAGGGATTACAAGAGACCCAGTACTTC	CASSSEGLQETQYF
TRBV4-2	TRBJ2-5	-	TRBD1	TGTGCCAGCAGCCATCCGGGACAGGGTGGTCAAGAGACCCAGTACTTC	CASSHPGQGGQETQYF
TRBV28	TRBJ2-1	-	TRBD1	TGTGCCAGCAGACCCGGGACAGGGTCAGGTGAGCAGTTCTTC	CASRPGTGSGEQFF
TRBV5-1	TRBJ1-5	-	TRBD1	TGCGCCAGCAGCTTAATGAACTCGACAGGGTGCCTTAATCAGCCCCAGCATTTT	CASSLMNSTGCLNQPQHF
TRBV7-8	TRBJ1-5	-	-	TGTGCCAGCAGCTCATCAAATAGCAATCAGCCCCAGCATTTT	CASSSSNSNQPQHF
TRBV19	TRBJ1-2	-	-	TGTGCCAGTAGACGAAACCCGGGGATTAACTATGGCTACACCTTC	CASRRNPGINYGYTF
TRBV9	TRBJ1-6	-	TRBD1	TGTGCCAGCAGCCCCCAACAGGGGCGAAATAATTCACCCCTCCACTTT	CASSPQQGRNNSPLHF
TRBV5-8	TRBJ2-1	-	TRBD2	TGTGCCAGCAGCTCACTTATAGCGGGTTACAATGAGCAGTTCTTC	CASSSLIAGYNEQFF
TRBV19	TRBJ1-2	-	-	TGTGCCAGTAGTAGCAAACTAGAGAGGGATCTTCCCTATGGCTACACCTTC	CASSSKLERDLPYGYTF
TRBV7-7	TRBJ2-2	few	TRBD2	TGTGCTAGCAGCTTAACTAGCGGGAGGGAGCTGTTTTTT	CASSLTSGRELFF
TRBV28	TRBJ1-6	few	TRBD1	TGTGCCAGCATGAGGGGGCATTCACCCCTCCACTTT	CASMRGHSPLHF
TRBV11-3	TRBJ2-2	once	TRBD2	TGTGCCAGCAGCTTAAAAAGCGGGAGTATTGGCACCGGGGAGCTGTTTTTT	CASSLKSGSIGTGELFF
TRBV29-1	TRBJ2-2	few	TRBD2	TGCAGCGCGCGGGAGGGCGCCGGGGAGCTGTTTTTT	CSAREGAGELFF
TRBV15	TRBJ1-5	-	-	TGTGCCACCAGCAGGCCGCCGGGGGGAAGTCAGCCCCAGCATTTT	CATSRPPGGSQPQHF
TRBV19	TRBJ1-2	-	-	TGTGCCAGTAGTATAGACCTCCTTCCCTATGGCTACACCTTC	CASSIDLLPYGYTF
TRBV19	TRBJ1-5	-	-	TGTGCCAGTAGTACCACTAATAGCAATCAGCCCCAGCATTTT	CASSTTNSNQPQHF
TRBV10-2	TRBJ2-5	once	-	TGCGCCACCTTAGGTGGGGGCGTGGGAGAGACCCAGTACTTC	CATLGGGVGETQYF
TRBV5-1	TRBJ1-4	-	-	TGCGCCAGCAGTTCTGGTAGGGGGGGTGAAAAACTGTTTTTT	CASSSGRGGEKLFF
TRBV19	TRBJ2-2	-	-	TGTGCCAGTAGTCCCGTGCTAGCGAGGACCGGGGAGCTGTTTTTT	CASSPVLARTGELFF
TRBV7-9	TRBJ2-7	-	-	TGTGCCAGCAGCTTAGCGAGCCCCCCGAGGAGCGAGCAGTACTTC	CASSLASPPRSEQYF
TRBV7-9	TRBJ2-6	once	-	TGTGCCAGCAGCTCAGGTTCTGGGGCCAACGTCCTGACTTTC	CASSSGSGANVLTF
TRBV7-3	TRBJ2-3	-	TRBD2	TGTGCCAGCAGCTTGCCAGCGGGGGGGGTCACAGATACGCAGTATTTT	CASSLPAGGVTDTQYF
TRBV18	TRBJ2-7	-	TRBD1	TGTGCCAGCTCCCCACGGACAGGCTACGAGCAGTACTTC	CASSPRTGYEQYF
TRBV18	TRBJ2-2	-	-	TGTGCCAGCTCACCATTCCCCCTAGTTGACACCGGGGAGCTGTTTTTT	CASSPFPLVDTGELFF
TRBV5-4	TRBJ1-5	-	-	TGTGCCAGCAGCAAGGACAGTTCGTCAAATCAGCCCCAGCATTTT	CASSKDSSSNQPQHF
TRBV2	TRBJ2-5	-	-	TGTGCCAGCAGTGGCGGGTCGGACAGAGCACAAGAGACCCAGTACTTC	CASSGGSDRAQETQYF
TRBV7-2	TRBJ2-1	-	TRBD1	TGTGCCAGCAGCTTTCCAGGGGGCGAGCAGTTCTTC	CASSFPGGEQFF
TRBV5-1	TRBJ1-1	-	-	TGCGCCAGCAGCTTGTTTGGGGATTCAGGGGACACTGAAGCTTTCTTT	CASSLFGDSGDTEAFF
TRBV19	TRBJ2-4	-	TRBD2	TGTGCCACTCGCCCCGGGGGGGCTGGGGACATTCAGTACTTC	CATRPGGAGDIQYF
TRBV7-6	TRBJ1-1	-	-	TGTGCCAGCAGCTTTCCAGGGAACACTGAAGCTTTCTTT	CASSFPGNTEAFF
TRBV6-5	TRBJ2-7	-	-	TGTGCCAGCAGGCCTAACCAGGGTTACGAGCAGTACTTC	CASRPNQGYEQYF
TRBV10-2	TRBJ2-7	-	-	TGCGCCAGCAGTGAGTCGAGTACCGCCTACGGACATTACGAGCAGTACTTC	CASSESSTAYGHYEQYF
TRBV19	TRBJ2-2	few	-	TGTGCCAGTAGTAGTCGACAGACGCCCACCGGGGAGCTGTTTTTT	CASSSRQTPTGELFF
TRBV29-1	TRBJ2-3	-	TRBD2	TGCAGCGTTGAAGAACGTTCCCCTAGCGGGAGGGTAAATACGCAGTATTTT	CSVEERSPSGRVNTQYF
TRBV5-1	TRBJ2-3	once	-	TGCGCCAGCAGCTTCCTTAGCGAGTCTAGCACAGATACGCAGTATTTT	CASSFLSESSTDTQYF
TRBV5-4	TRBJ1-2	-	-	TGTGCCAGCAGCTTGGGCGCAGGGGACTATGGCTACACCTTC	CASSLGAGDYGYTF